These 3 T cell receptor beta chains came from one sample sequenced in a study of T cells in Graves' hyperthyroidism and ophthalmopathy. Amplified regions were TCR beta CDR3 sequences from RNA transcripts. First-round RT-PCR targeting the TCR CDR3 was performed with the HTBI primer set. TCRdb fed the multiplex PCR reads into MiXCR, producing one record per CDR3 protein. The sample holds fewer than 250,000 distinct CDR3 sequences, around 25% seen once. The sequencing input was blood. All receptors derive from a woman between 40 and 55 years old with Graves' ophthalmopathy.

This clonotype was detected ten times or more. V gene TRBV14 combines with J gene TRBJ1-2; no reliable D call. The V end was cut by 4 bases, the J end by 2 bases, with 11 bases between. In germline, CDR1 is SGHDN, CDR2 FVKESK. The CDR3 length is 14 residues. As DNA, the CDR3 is TGTGCCAGCAGCCTACGGACGGAAAACTATGGCTACACCTTC. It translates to CASSLRTENYGYTF.

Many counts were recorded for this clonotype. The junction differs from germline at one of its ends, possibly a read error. In DNA form, the CDR3 reads TGTGCCAGCAGTCCCGGACTAGCGGGAGGTTTCGAAGAGACCCAGTGCTTC. As protein: CASSPGLAGGFEETQCF. The V call is TRBV6-5, the J call TRBJ2-5, with TRBD2 matching 14 bases. From germline, CDR1 is MNHEY and CDR2 SVGAGI. The CDR3 is made up of 17 amino acids.

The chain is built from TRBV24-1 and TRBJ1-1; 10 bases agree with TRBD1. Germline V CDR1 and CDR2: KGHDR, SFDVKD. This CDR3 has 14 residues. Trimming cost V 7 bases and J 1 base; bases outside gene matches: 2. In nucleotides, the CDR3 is TGTGCCACCAGAGGGACAGGGGAGAACACTGAAGCTTTCTTT. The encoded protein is CATRGTGENTEAFF.